Presented here are 27 T cell receptor beta chains from one specimen sequenced in a study of blood T cells in healthy people across ages. For the second PCR, which ran for roughly 7 to 11 cycles, a sample-barcoded 5' primer and a J-beta primer mix were used. Each CDR3 protein is one row after TCRdb ran MiXCR on the 5' RACE reads. The sample includes hundreds of thousands of distinct CDR3 sequences, around 43% of them seen just once. Sequencing was done on a sample of blood. Source of these receptors: a man in his fifties or sixties in good health.

The chain has TRBV7-6 and TRBJ2-5; 8 bases are a match to TRBD2. J gave up 4 bases and V 2 bases, and 6 bases lay outside the gene matches. CDR3 size: 15 residues. Per germline, CDR1 SGHVS and CDR2 FNYEAQ. The CDR3 loop is CASSLPSGGRETQYF. The CDR3 nucleotides read TGTGCCAGCAGCTTACCGTCGGGGGGGAGAGAGACCCAGTACTTC.

The chain combines TRBV28 with TRBJ2-1, with TRBD1 identical over 11 bases. The germline V gene has CDR1 MDHEN and CDR2 SYDVKM. The V and J ends lost 3 bases and 6 bases, in that order; junction bases with no gene match: 4. CDR3 length: 15 residues. The CDR3: CASSLAGQGANEQFF. CDR3 sequence (DNA): TGTGCCAGCAGTTTGGCCGGACAGGGGGCCAATGAGCAGTTCTTC.

The chain carries TRBV20-1 and TRBJ1-5; 7 bases agree with TRBD1. Losses at the gene ends were 3 bases for V and 0 bases for J; bases not matched to a gene: 8. The CDR3 has 16 amino acids. Germline V gene data show CDR1 as DFQATT and CDR2 as SNEGSKA (reference sequence). CDR3 in amino acids: CSASVGGPYSNQPQHF. In DNA form, the CDR3 reads TGCAGTGCTAGTGTAGGGGGCCCGTATAGCAATCAGCCCCAGCATTTT.

This clonotype has more than one count but fewer than ten. This sequence joins TRBV6-5 and TRBJ2-1; D unclear. The CDR3 extends over 11 amino acids. V was cut by 0 bases and J by 13 bases, with 7 bases left in between. Per the germline V gene, CDR1 is MNHEY and CDR2 is SVGAGI. The CDR3 sequence: CASSYSSTQFF. CDR3 nucleotide sequence: TGTGCCAGCAGTTACTCTTCAACCCAGTTCTTC.

This clonotype was counted between two and nine times. The V gene is TRBV18, the J gene TRBJ2-7, with TRBD2 as a possible D gene (5 bases). V was cut by 2 bases and J by 2 bases, with 13 bases left in between. The CDR3 has 15 amino acids. Germline CDR1 reads KGHSH; CDR2 reads LQKENI. DNA of the CDR3: TGTGCCAGCTCACCAGGTGGGGTCGGGACCTACGAGCAGTACTTC. It translates to CASSPGGVGTYEQYF.

The chain employs TRBV7-2 and TRBJ1-6; 7 positions match TRBD1. This CDR3 comprises 15 residues. Germline trimming cut 10 bases from V and 3 bases from J; bases unmatched to any gene: 9. Germline V CDR1 and CDR2: SGHTA, FQGNSA. The chain's CDR3 is CAIRQGPNYNSPLHF. The CDR3, as DNA: TGTGCCATCCGACAGGGCCCCAACTATAATTCACCCCTCCACTTT.

The chain is built from TRBV6-2 or TRBV6-3 and TRBJ2-3; no firm D call. Germline-derived CDR1 and CDR2 are MNHEY and SVGEGT. Trimming left V 6 bases short and J 2 bases short, with 9 bases between. CDR3 length: 13 residues. CDR3 in DNA: TGTGCCAGCAGACCCCACAACACAGATACGCAGTATTTT. Its translation: CASRPHNTDTQYF.

This clonotype was counted once. A much larger clone is a single base away; this may be a read error. The chain links TRBV9 to TRBJ1-6; D possibly corresponds to TRBD1 (5 bases). Germline CDR1 SGDLS, CDR2 YYNGEE. Trimming cost V 4 bases and J 7 bases, with 15 bases left between them. There are 15 residues in the CDR3. This CDR3 is CASSFATARNSPLHF. CDR3 sequence (DNA): TGTGCCAGCAGCTTTGCGACAGCCCGAAATTCACCCCTCCACTTT.

This chain joins TRBV20-1 and TRBJ1-2, with D tentatively TRBD1 (5 bases). Germline CDR1 DFQATT, CDR2 SNEGSKA (reference sequence). V shed 3 bases and J shed 0 bases, with 11 bases lying between them. This CDR3 region has 14 residues. The DNA for the CDR3 is TGCAGTGCTAGTGGGGACGCGACTAACTATGGCTACACCTTC. It specifies CSASGDATNYGYTF.

V is TRBV12-3 or TRBV12-4 and J is TRBJ2-1, with 10 bases identical to TRBD2. This CDR3 has 14 residues. Unmatched junction bases numbered 9, after V lost 6 bases and J lost 10 bases. In DNA, the CDR3 is TGTGCCAGCAGCAAAGCGGGGGGGCCCGGGGAGCAGTTCTTC. Amino acid sequence: CASSKAGGPGEQFF.

J is TRBJ1-1 and V is TRBV11-3; D is unclear. This CDR3 is 15 amino acids long. With 5 bases removed from V and 5 bases from J, the gap between germline ends came to 18 bases. Germline V gives CDR1 SGHNT, CDR2 YENEEA. CDR3 sequence reads: CASSPGIGRSTEAFF. The CDR3, as DNA: TGTGCCAGCAGCCCCGGAATAGGGAGGAGTACTGAAGCTTTCTTT.

This clonotype turned up a few times. CDR3 DNA: TGTGCCAGCAGCTTACTAGCGGGGTCCCAAGAGACCCAGTACTTC. Translation: CASSLLAGSQETQYF. The chain employs TRBV7-2 and TRBJ2-5, with 9 positions matching TRBD2. The CDR3 is made up of 15 amino acids. Germline CDR1 reads SGHTA; CDR2 reads FQGNSA. After removal of 2 bases from V and 1 base from J, the junction contained 2 bases not matched to a gene.

There are a few counts of this clonotype. The rearrangement joins TRBV14 to TRBJ1-1; possibly TRBD1 for D (5 bases). The germline CDR1 and CDR2 sequences are SGHDN and FVKESK. V was trimmed by 1 base and J by 3 bases, leaving 9 bases between them. The CDR3 has 14 residues. The CDR3 DNA sequence: TGTGCCAGCAGCCAAGTGTCAGGGTACACTGAAGCTTTCTTT. Protein product: CASSQVSGYTEAFF.

CDR3 in DNA: TGCGCCAGCAGCTTCGGTAGCGGGAGCACAGATACGCAGTATTTT. Translation: CASSFGSGSTDTQYF. The chain combines TRBV5-1 with TRBJ2-3; the match to TRBD2 covers 7 bases. The CDR3 has 15 amino acids. Germline loops: CDR1 SGHRS, CDR2 YFSETQ. The V gene end was trimmed by 2 bases and the J gene end by 0 bases; junction bases not matched to a gene: 3.

V gene TRBV6-2 or TRBV6-3 combines with J gene TRBJ2-7; D is unresolved. Germline assignment: CDR1 MNHEY and CDR2 SVGEGT. The CDR3 loop spans 11 amino acids. V was trimmed by 4 bases and J by 6 bases, leaving 7 bases between them. The CDR3 coding sequence is TGTGCCAGCAGTTCTAGAGCCGAGCAGTACTTC. Translation: CASSSRAEQYF.

V gene TRBV6-5 combines with J gene TRBJ1-6, with a possible D match to TRBD1 (5 bases). V lost 2 bases and J 4 bases, leaving 6 bases between the germline ends. CDR1 and CDR2 (germline): MNHEY, SVGAGI. The CDR3 has 14 residues. The CDR3 coding sequence is TGTGCCAGCAGTTACGGGACTTATAATTCACCCCTCCACTTT. This gives the protein CASSYGTYNSPLHF.

The chain carries TRBV11-3 and TRBJ2-3; 12 bases fit TRBD1. V was pared by 5 bases and J by 7 bases, with 7 bases of the junction left unmatched. Looked up from germline, CDR1 is SGHNT and CDR2 is YENEEA. The CDR3 loop spans 15 amino acids. CDR3 protein: CASSNRDRGLNTQYF. The DNA for the CDR3 is TGTGCCAGCAGCAACCGGGACAGGGGGCTTAATACGCAGTATTTT.

The genes are TRBV14 and TRBJ2-5, with D perhaps TRBD1 or TRBD2 (7 bases each). Germline V lookup: CDR1 SGHDN, CDR2 FVKESK. The V end was cut by 5 bases, the J end by 11 bases, with 27 bases between. The CDR3 totals 16 residues. CDR3 sequence reads: CASSEAGQPPVNEQYF. CDR3 nucleotides: TGTGCCAGCAGCGAAGCGGGACAGCCGCCGGTCAATGAGCAGTACTTC.

The gene calls are TRBV9 and TRBJ2-5; D may be TRBD1 (6 bases). The germline V and J ends were trimmed by 0 bases and 5 bases, with 11 bases remaining between them. Germline CDR1 reads SGDLS; CDR2 reads YYNGEE. The CDR3 consists of 14 residues. The CDR3 region has the DNA TGTGCCAGCAGCGTAGAACAGGGCCGCGAGACCCAGTACTTC. Translating gives CASSVEQGRETQYF.

The chain is built from TRBV2 and TRBJ2-1; TRBD1 agrees at 9 bases. The V gene's germline CDR1 is SNHLY and CDR2 FYNNEI. Trimming took 6 bases from V and 8 from J; bases not matched to a gene: 5. The CDR3 covers 13 residues. The CDR3 loop reads CASRDRDRDEQFF. For the CDR3, the DNA is TGTGCCAGCAGAGACCGGGACAGGGATGAGCAGTTCTTC.

The chain combines TRBV20-1 with TRBJ2-1; unclear D gene. Germline CDR1 and CDR2: DFQATT and SNEGSKA (reference sequence). The CDR3 sequence is 8 residues long. Between the trimmed V and J ends, which lost 7 bases and 7 bases, there was a span of 2 bases. The CDR3 nucleotides are TGCAGTGTTAATGAGCAGTTCTTC. It is translated as CSVNEQFF.

The genes are TRBV27 and TRBJ2-5; 8 bases are a match to TRBD2. V was clipped by 8 bases and J by 11 bases; unmatched bases: 22. Germline V gene data show CDR1 as MNHEY and CDR2 as SMNVEV (reference sequence). The CDR3 totals 16 residues. The DNA for the CDR3 is TGTGCCAGCCGTCCCTCTCCGGGCGGGGGGAGCAATGAGCAGTACTTC. Translated, it gives CASRPSPGGGSNEQYF.

This chain joins TRBV4-3 and TRBJ2-4, with TRBD1 matching over 7 bases. The last part of the DNA fits TRBJ2-7 better; the J call may be wrong. CDR3 length: 14 amino acids. Germline V gene sequence: CDR1 LGHNA, CDR2 YSLEER. CDR3 region: CASSQVRGRYEQYF. The CDR3 DNA sequence: TGCGCCAGCAGCCAAGTTAGGGGGCGATACGAGCAGTACTTC.

Comments on this clonotype: A clone one base away is much larger, so this may be a read error. This sequence joins TRBV28 and TRBJ2-5; unclear D gene. The DNA end is a closer match to TRBJ2-7, so the J assignment may be wrong. From germline, CDR1 is MDHEN and CDR2 SYDVKM. CDR3 length equals 14 residues. The CDR3 protein is CASSTVSRSGEQYF. Written as DNA, the CDR3 is TGTGCCAGCAGCACAGTGTCTCGTTCTGGCGAGCAGTACTTC.

CDR3 sequence: CSGEVKSQYF. The CDR3 DNA sequence: TGCAGTGGGGAAGTAAAATCCCAGTACTTC. The chain joins TRBV20-1 to TRBJ2-5; D ambiguous. Germline CDR1 reads DFQATT; CDR2 reads SNEGSKA (reference sequence). The V gene lost 7 bases and the J gene lost 9 bases, with 12 bases spanning the gap. This CDR3 has 10 residues.

CDR3: CASSPTGTEYEQYF. The CDR3 DNA sequence: TGTGCCAGCTCACCGACCGGGACAGAATACGAGCAGTACTTC. The chain combines TRBV18 with TRBJ2-7, with TRBD1 matching over 7 bases. CDR3 length equals 14 residues. The ends lost 3 bases at V and 4 bases at J; junction bases unmatched: 6. Germline CDR1 and CDR2: KGHSH and LQKENI.

This clonotype was recorded many times. The V and J genes are TRBV4-3 and TRBJ2-7, with TRBD2 matching over 7 bases. The J segment lost 4 bases and the V segment lost 4 bases, leaving 4 bases of the junction unmatched. Germline V gene lookup returns CDR1 LGHNA and CDR2 YSLEER. The CDR3 totals 13 residues. This chain's CDR3 is CASSPWEGYEQYF. CDR3 sequence (DNA): TGCGCCAGCAGCCCGTGGGAGGGGTACGAGCAGTACTTC.